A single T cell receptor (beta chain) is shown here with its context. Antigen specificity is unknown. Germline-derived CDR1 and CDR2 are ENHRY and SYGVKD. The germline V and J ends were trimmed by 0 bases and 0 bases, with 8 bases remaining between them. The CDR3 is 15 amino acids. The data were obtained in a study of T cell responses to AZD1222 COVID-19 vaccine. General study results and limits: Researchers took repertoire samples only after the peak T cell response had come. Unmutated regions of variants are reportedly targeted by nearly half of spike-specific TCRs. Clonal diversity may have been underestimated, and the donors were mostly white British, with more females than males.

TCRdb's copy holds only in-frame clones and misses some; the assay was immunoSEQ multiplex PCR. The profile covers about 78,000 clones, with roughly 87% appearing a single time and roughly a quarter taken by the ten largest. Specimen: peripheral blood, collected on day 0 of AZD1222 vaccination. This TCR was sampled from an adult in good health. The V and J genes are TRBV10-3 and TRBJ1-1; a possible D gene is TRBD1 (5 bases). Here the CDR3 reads CAISESPDMNTEAFF. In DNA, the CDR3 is TGTGCCATCAGTGAGTCGCCGGACATGAACACTGAAGCTTTCTTT.